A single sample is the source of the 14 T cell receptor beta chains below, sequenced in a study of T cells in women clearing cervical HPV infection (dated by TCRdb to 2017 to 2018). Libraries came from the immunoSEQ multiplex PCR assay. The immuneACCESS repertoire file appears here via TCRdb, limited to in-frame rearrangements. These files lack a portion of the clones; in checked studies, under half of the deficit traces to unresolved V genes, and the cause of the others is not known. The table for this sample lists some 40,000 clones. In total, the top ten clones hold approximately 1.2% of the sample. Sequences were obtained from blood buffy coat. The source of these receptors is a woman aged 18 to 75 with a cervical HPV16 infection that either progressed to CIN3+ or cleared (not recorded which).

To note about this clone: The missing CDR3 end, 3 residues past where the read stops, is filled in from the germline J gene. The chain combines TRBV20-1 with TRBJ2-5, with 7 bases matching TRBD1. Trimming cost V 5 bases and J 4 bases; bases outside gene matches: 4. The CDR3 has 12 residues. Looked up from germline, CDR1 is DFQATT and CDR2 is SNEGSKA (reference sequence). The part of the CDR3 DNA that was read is TGCAGTGCTGAGGGGGCGGGAGAGACC. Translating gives CSAEGAGET. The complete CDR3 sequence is CSAEGAGETQYF.

Partial CDR3 DNA: TGCAGTGCTAGAGGGGGCGGGGGATTGCGGGGGGGCACAGATACG. It encodes CSARGGGGLRGGTDT. The complete CDR3 sequence is CSARGGGGLRGGTDTQYF. The genes are TRBV20-1 and TRBJ2-3; 8 bases fit TRBD2. Sequencing ends 3 residues short of the CDR3 end; the germline J gene provides the rest. V shed 1 base and J 1 base; nucleotides not matched to a gene: 13. This CDR3 contains 18 residues. Germline V gives CDR1 DFQATT, CDR2 SNEGSKA (reference sequence).

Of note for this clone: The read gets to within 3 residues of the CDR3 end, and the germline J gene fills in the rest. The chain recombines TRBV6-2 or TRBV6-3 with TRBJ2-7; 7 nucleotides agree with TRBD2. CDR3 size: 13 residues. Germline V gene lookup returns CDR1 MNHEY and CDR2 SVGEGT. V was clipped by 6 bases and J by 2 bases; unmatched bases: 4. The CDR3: CASRSGTAYEQYF. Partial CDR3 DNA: TGTGCCAGCAGGAGCGGGACGGCCTACGAG.

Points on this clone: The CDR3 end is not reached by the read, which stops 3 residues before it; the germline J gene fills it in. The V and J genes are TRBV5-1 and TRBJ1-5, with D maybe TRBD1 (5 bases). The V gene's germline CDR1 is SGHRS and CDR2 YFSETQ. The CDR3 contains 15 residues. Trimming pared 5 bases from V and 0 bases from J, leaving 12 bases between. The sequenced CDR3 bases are TGCGCCAGCAGACCTACCGGGGGTAGCAATCAGCCC. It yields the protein CASRPTGGSNQP. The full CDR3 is CASRPTGGSNQPQHF.

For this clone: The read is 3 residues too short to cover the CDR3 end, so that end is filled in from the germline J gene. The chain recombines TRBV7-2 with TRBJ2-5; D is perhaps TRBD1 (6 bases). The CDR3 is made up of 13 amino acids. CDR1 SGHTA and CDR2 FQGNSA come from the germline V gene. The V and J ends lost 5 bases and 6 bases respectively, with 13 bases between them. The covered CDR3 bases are TGTGCCAGCAGCCCCTCGCAGGGGAAGACC. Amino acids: CASSPSQGKT. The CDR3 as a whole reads CASSPSQGKTQYF.

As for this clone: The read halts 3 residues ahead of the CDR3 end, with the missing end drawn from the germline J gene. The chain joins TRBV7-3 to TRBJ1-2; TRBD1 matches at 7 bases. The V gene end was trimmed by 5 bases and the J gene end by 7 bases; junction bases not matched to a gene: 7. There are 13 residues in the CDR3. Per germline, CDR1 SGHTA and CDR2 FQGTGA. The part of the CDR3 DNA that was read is TGTGCCAGCAGCCAAACAGGGGTCTCTGGC. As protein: CASSQTGVSG. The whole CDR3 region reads CASSQTGVSGYTF.

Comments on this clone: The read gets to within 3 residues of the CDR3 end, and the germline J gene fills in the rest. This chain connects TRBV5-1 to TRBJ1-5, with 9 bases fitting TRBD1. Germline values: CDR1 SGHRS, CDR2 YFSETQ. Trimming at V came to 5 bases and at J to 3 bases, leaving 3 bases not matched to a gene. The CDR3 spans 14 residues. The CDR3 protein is CASSWTGDNQPQHF. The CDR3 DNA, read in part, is TGCGCCAGCAGTTGGACAGGGGACAATCAGCCC.

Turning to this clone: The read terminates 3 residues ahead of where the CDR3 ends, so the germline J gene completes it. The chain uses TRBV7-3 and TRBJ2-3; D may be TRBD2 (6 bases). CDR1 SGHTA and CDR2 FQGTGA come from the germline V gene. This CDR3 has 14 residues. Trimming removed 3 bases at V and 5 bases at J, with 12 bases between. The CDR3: CASSLAGPVDTQYF. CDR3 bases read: TGTGCCAGCAGCTTGGCGGGGCCGGTAGATACG.

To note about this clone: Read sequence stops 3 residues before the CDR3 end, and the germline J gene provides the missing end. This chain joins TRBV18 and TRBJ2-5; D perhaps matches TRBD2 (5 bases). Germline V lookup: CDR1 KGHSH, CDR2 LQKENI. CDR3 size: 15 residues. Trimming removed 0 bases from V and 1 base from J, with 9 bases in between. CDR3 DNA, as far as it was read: TGTGCCAGCTCACCACCGATCGGGGTCCAAGAGACC. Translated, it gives CASSPPIGVQET. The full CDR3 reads CASSPPIGVQETQYF.

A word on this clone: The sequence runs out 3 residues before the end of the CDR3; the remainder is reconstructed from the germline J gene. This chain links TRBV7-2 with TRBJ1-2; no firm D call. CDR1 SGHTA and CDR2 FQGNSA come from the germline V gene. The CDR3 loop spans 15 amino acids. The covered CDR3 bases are TGTGCCAGCAGTTTCGGACTGGCCGTCTCCTACGAC. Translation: CASSFGLAVSYD. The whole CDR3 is CASSFGLAVSYDYTF. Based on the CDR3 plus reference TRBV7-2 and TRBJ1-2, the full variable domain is GAGVSQSPSNKVTEKGKDVELRCDPISGHTALYWYRQSLGQGLEFLIYFQGNSAPDKSGLPSDRFSAERTGGSVSTLTIQRTQQEDSAVYLCASSFGLAVSYDYTFGSGTRLTVV.

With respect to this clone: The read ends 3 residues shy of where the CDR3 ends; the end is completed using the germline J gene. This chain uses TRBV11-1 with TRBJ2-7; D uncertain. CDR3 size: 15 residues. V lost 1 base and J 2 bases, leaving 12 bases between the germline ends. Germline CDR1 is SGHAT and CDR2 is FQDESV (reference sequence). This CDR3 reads CASSLVRAPTYEQYF. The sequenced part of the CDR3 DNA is TGTGCCAGCAGCTTAGTCCGCGCACCCACCTACGAG.

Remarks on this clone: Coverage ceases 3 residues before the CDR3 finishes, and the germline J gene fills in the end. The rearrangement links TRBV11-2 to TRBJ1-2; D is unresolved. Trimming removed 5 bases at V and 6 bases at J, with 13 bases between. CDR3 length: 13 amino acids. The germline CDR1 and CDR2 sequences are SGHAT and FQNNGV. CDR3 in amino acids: CASSPTPGDGYTF. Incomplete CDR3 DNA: TGTGCCAGCAGCCCCACTCCAGGAGATGGC.

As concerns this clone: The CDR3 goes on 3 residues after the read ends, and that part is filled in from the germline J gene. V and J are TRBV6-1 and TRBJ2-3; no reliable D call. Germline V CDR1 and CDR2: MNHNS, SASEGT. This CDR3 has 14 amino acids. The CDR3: CASSGSMRQETQYF. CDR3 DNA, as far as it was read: TGTGCCAGCAGTGGATCCATGAGGCAAGAGACG.

The sequenced part of the CDR3 DNA is TGTGCCAGCAGCGGGAGGACTGGTGCGGTGGCCGGGGAG. This translates into CASSGRTGAVAGE. The full CDR3 sequence reads CASSGRTGAVAGELFF. The chain couples TRBV7-3 to TRBJ2-2; a possible D gene is TRBD2 (6 bases). The CDR3 end is not reached by the read, which stops 3 residues before it; the germline J gene fills it in. V lost 5 bases, J lost 6 bases, and 19 bases lay in between. Germline values: CDR1 SGHTA, CDR2 FQGTGA. The CDR3 extends over 16 amino acids.